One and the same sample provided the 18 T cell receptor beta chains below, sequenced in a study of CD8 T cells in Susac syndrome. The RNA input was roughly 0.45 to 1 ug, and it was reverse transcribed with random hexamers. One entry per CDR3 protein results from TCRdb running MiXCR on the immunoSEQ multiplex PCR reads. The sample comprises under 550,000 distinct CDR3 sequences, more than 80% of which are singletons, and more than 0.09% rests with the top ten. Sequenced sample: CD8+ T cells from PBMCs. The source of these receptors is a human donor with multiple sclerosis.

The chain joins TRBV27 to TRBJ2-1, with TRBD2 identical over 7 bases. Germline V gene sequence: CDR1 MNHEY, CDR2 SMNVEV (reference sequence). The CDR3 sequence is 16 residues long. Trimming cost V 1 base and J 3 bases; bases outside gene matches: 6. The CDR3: CASSLLAGDSYNEQFF. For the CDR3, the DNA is TGTGCCAGCAGTTTATTGGCGGGAGACAGCTACAATGAGCAGTTCTTC.

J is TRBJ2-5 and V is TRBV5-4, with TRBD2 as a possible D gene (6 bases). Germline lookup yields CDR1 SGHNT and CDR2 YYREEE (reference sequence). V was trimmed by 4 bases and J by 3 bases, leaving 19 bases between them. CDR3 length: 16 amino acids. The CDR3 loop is CASSPGELGVKETQYF. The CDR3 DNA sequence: TGTGCCAGCAGCCCGGGGGAATTAGGCGTCAAAGAGACCCAGTACTTC.

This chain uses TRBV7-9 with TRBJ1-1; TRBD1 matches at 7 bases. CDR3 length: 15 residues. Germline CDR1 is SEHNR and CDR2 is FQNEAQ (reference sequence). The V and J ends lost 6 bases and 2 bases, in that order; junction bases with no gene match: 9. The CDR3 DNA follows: TGTGCCAGCAGACAGGGGTCTGAGGGTAACACTGAAGCTTTCTTT. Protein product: CASRQGSEGNTEAFF.

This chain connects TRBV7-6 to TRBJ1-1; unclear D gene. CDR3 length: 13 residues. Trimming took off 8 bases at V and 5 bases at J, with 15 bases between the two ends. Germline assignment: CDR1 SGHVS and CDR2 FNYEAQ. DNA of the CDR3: TGTGCCAGCGGCTCTGGTGCCCTGACTGAAGCTTTCTTT. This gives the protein CASGSGALTEAFF. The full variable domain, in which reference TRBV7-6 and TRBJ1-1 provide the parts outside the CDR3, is GAGVSQSPRYKVTKRGQDVALRCDPISGHVSLYWYRQALGQGPEFLTYFNYEAQQDKSGLPNDRFSAERPEGSISTLTIQRTEQRDSAMYRCASGSGALTEAFFGQGTRLTVV.

CDR3 sequence reads: CASSQARPGNGNTGELFF. Here the CDR3 DNA reads TGTGCCAGCAGCCAAGCTCGACCAGGGAATGGGAACACCGGGGAGCTGTTTTTT. This rearrangement joins TRBV14 to TRBJ2-2, with D possibly TRBD1 on 5 matching bases. From germline, CDR1 is SGHDN and CDR2 FVKESK. CDR3 length: 18 amino acids. Trimming cost V 1 base and J 1 base, with 16 bases left between them.

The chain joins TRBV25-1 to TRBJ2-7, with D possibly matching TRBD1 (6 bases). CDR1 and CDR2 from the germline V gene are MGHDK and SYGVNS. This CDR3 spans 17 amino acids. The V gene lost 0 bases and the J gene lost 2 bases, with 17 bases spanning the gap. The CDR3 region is CASSEYIGTPTTYEQYF. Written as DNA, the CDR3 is TGTGCCAGCAGTGAATATATCGGGACACCAACCACCTACGAGCAGTACTTC.

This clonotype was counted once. The CDR3 reads CASKSGGLSDTQYF. The CDR3, as DNA: TGTGCCAGCAAGAGCGGGGGCCTGTCGGATACGCAGTATTTT. The V call is TRBV13, the J call TRBJ2-3, with 8 bases identical to TRBD2. Per germline, CDR1 PRHDT and CDR2 FYEKMQ (reference sequence). The CDR3 loop spans 14 amino acids. V dropped 7 bases and J dropped 6; count of bases not matched to a gene: 9.

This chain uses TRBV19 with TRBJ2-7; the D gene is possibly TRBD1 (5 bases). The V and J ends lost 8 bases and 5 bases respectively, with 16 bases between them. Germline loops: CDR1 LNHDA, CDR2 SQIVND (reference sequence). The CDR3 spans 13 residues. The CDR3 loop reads CASLDTTSDEQYF. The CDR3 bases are TGTGCCAGTCTGGACACGACATCCGACGAGCAGTACTTC.

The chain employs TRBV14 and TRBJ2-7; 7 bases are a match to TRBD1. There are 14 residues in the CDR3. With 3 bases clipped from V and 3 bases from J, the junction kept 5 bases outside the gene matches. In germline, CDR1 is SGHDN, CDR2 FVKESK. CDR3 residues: CASSQTGWGYEQYF. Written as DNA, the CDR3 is TGTGCCAGCAGCCAGACAGGGTGGGGCTACGAGCAGTACTTC.

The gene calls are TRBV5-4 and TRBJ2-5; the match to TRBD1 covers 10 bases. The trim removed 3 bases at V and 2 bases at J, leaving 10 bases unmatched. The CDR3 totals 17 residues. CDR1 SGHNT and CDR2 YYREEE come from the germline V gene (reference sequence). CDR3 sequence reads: CASSSRDRGLWQETQYF. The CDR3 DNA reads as TGTGCCAGCAGCTCCCGGGACAGGGGTTTGTGGCAAGAGACCCAGTACTTC.

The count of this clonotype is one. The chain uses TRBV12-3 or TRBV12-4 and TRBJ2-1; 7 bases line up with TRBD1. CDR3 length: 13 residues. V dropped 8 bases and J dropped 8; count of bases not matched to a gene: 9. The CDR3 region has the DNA TGTGCCAGCCTCCCAGGGGGTAGAGATGAGCAGTTCTTC. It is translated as CASLPGGRDEQFF.

This CDR3 is CAGKDGGPSGNTIYF. DNA of the CDR3: TGTGCCGGAAAAGACGGGGGCCCTTCTGGAAACACCATATATTTT. The chain carries TRBV5-4 and TRBJ1-3, with D maybe TRBD1 (6 bases). The germline V gene encodes CDR1 SGHNT and CDR2 YYREEE (reference sequence). The V and J ends lost 10 bases and 1 base respectively, with 18 bases between them. The CDR3 runs to 15 residues.

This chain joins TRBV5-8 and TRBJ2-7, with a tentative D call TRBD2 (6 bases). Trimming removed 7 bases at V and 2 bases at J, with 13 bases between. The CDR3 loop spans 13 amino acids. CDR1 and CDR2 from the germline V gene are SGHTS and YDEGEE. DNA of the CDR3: TGTGCCAGCGTGAGACTAGGGACCTACGAGCAGTACTTC. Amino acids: CASVRLGTYEQYF. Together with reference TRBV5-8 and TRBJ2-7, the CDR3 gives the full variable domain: EAGVTQSPTHLIKTRGQQATLRCSPISGHTSVYWYQQALGLGLQFLLWYDEGEERNRGNFPPRFSGRQFPNYSSELNVNALELEDSALYLCASVRLGTYEQYFGPGTRLTVT.

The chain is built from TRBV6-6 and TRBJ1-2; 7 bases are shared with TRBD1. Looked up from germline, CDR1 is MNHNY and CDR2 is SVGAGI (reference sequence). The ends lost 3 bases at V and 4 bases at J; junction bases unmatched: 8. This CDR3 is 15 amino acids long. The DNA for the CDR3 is TGTGCCAGCAGTTATTTTAGGGGGCCGAGCTATGGCTACACCTTC. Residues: CASSYFRGPSYGYTF.

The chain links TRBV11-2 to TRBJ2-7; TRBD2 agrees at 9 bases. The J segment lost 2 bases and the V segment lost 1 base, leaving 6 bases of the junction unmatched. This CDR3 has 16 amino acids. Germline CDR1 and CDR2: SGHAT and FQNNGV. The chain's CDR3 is CASSLVPSGAAYEQYF. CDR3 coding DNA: TGTGCCAGCAGCTTAGTGCCTAGCGGGGCCGCCTACGAGCAGTACTTC. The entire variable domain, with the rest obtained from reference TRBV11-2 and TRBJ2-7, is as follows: EAGVAQSPRYKIIEKRQSVAFWCNPISGHATLYWYQQILGQGPKLLIQFQNNGVVDDSQLPKDRFSAERLKGVDSTLKIQPAKLEDSAVYLCASSLVPSGAAYEQYFGPGTRLTVT.

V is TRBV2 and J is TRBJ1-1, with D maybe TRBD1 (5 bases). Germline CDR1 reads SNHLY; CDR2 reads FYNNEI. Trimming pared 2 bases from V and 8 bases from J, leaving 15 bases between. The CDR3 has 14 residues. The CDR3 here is CASSEWEEQAEAFF. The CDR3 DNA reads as TGTGCCAGCAGTGAATGGGAGGAACAGGCGGAAGCTTTCTTT.

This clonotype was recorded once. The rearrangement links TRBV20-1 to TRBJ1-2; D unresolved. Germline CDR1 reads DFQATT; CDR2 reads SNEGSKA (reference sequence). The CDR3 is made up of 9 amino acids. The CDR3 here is CSATYGYTF. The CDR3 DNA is TGCAGCGCCACGTATGGCTACACCTTC.

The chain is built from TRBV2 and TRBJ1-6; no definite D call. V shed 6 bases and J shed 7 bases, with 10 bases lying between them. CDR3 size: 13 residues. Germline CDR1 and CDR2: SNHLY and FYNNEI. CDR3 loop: CASREGINSPLHF. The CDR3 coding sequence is TGTGCCAGCAGGGAGGGAATCAATTCACCCCTCCACTTT.